Presented here are 29 T cell receptor beta chains from one specimen sequenced in a study of blood T cell repertoires in COVID-19. Sequencing used immunoSEQ multiplex PCR; TCRdb keeps in-frame clones, though not all of them. The table shows some 140,000 clones, with approximately 86% occurring only once. The sequencing input was peripheral blood. The source of these receptors is a man in his 60s with COVID-19, enrolled during active disease.

This chain uses TRBV5-1 with TRBJ2-3, with D possibly matching TRBD2 (6 bases). Germline V lookup: CDR1 SGHRS, CDR2 YFSETQ. Trimming left V 4 bases short and J 4 bases short, with 16 bases between. The CDR3 loop spans 15 amino acids. In DNA, the CDR3 is TGCGCCAGCAGCGGGGCGGGGAGCGCCCCAGATACGCAGTATTTT. Amino acid sequence: CASSGAGSAPDTQYF.

This rearrangement joins TRBV24-1 to TRBJ1-5; D remains ambiguous. Germline V gene sequence: CDR1 KGHDR, CDR2 SFDVKD. Trimming removed 2 bases from V and 0 bases from J, with 10 bases in between. The CDR3 has 16 residues. CDR3 amino acids: CATSDSGKSSNQPQHF. The DNA for the CDR3 is TGTGCCACCAGTGATTCCGGGAAAAGTAGCAATCAGCCCCAGCATTTT.

The V call is TRBV7-2, the J call TRBJ1-1; a possible D gene is TRBD1 (6 bases). The germline CDR1 and CDR2 sequences are SGHTA and FQGNSA. This CDR3 is 18 amino acids long. Trimming cost V 2 bases and J 2 bases, with 21 bases left between them. The CDR3 loop is CASSLWPTGQNPNTEAFF. The CDR3 nucleotides read TGTGCCAGCAGCTTATGGCCGACAGGACAGAACCCTAACACTGAAGCTTTCTTT. Complete variable domain (other parts from reference TRBV7-2 and TRBJ1-1): GAGVSQSPSNKVTEKGKDVELRCDPISGHTALYWYRQSLGQGLEFLIYFQGNSAPDKSGLPSDRFSAERTGGSVSTLTIQRTQQEDSAVYLCASSLWPTGQNPNTEAFFGQGTRLTVV.

The chain employs TRBV7-2 and TRBJ1-6; 9 nucleotides line up with TRBD1. The CDR3 totals 14 residues. Losses at the gene ends were 6 bases for V and 6 bases for J; bases not matched to a gene: 3. Germline V gene lookup returns CDR1 SGHTA and CDR2 FQGNSA. The CDR3 is CASRRTGVNSPLHF. In nucleotides, the CDR3 is TGTGCCAGCAGAAGGACAGGGGTTAATTCACCCCTCCACTTT. Full variable domain (missing parts from reference TRBV7-2 and TRBJ1-6): GAGVSQSPSNKVTEKGKDVELRCDPISGHTALYWYRQSLGQGLEFLIYFQGNSAPDKSGLPSDRFSAERTGGSVSTLTIQRTQQEDSAVYLCASRRTGVNSPLHFGNGTRLTVT.

The chain employs TRBV7-8 and TRBJ1-1; no firm D call. The V gene lost 5 bases and the J gene lost 9 bases, with 13 bases spanning the gap. Germline CDR1 and CDR2: SGHVS and FQNEAQ. This CDR3 is built from 12 residues. The CDR3 loop is CASSPWSQQAFF. DNA for the CDR3: TGTGCCAGCAGCCCCTGGAGCCAACAAGCTTTCTTT.

The count of this clone is one. The chain links TRBV6-1 to TRBJ1-5; 8 bases match TRBD1. This CDR3 contains 15 residues. Germline trimming cut 2 bases from V and 6 bases from J; bases unmatched to any gene: 6. CDR1 is MNHNS, CDR2 SASEGT, per germline. CDR3 amino acids: CASSETDRVGQPQHF. The CDR3 DNA reads as TGTGCCAGCAGTGAAACGGACAGGGTGGGTCAGCCCCAGCATTTT.

The chain couples TRBV7-3 to TRBJ2-3; the match to TRBD2 covers 9 bases. The germline CDR1 and CDR2 sequences are SGHTA and FQGTGA. The CDR3 extends over 15 amino acids. The trim removed 4 bases at V and 4 bases at J, leaving 6 bases unmatched. The DNA for the CDR3 is TGTGCCAGCAGCTATAGCGGGGGAGGCGCAGATACGCAGTATTTT. Amino acids: CASSYSGGGADTQYF.

The chain carries TRBV7-3 and TRBJ1-6, with D hard to call. The length of the CDR3 is 14 residues. V lost 2 bases to trimming and J lost 7 bases, with 9 bases between them. From germline, CDR1 is SGHTA and CDR2 FQGTGA. This CDR3 reads CASSLSQPNSPLHF. CDR3 bases: TGTGCCAGCAGCTTATCACAGCCCAATTCACCCCTCCACTTT.

The rearrangement joins TRBV13 to TRBJ1-2, with 7 bases identical to TRBD1. The CDR3 length is 13 residues. Germline trimming cut 0 bases from V and 10 bases from J; bases unmatched to any gene: 5. Germline loops: CDR1 PRHDT, CDR2 FYEKMQ (reference sequence). The CDR3 nucleotides read TGTGCCAGCAGCTTAGGCCGAGGGACAGCCTACACCTTC. This encodes CASSLGRGTAYTF.

The chain uses TRBV10-3 and TRBJ2-7; 15 nucleotides line up with TRBD2. V was clipped by 4 bases and J by 2 bases; unmatched bases: 6. Germline-derived CDR1 and CDR2 are ENHRY and SYGVKD. This CDR3 is built from 17 residues. As DNA, the CDR3 is TGTGCCATCAGTGGGGGGACTAGCGGGAGGACGACCTACGAGCAGTACTTC. It is translated as CAISGGTSGRTTYEQYF.

J is TRBJ1-1 and V is TRBV18; maybe TRBD1 (5 bases). Germline lookup yields CDR1 KGHSH and CDR2 LQKENI. The CDR3 has 19 amino acids. V lost 6 bases to trimming and J lost 0 bases, with 26 bases between them. CDR3 nucleotides: TGTGCCAGCTCCCTCATGCATCCAGGGATGGAGGGGATGAACACTGAAGCTTTCTTT. This sequence encodes CASSLMHPGMEGMNTEAFF.

This sequence joins TRBV19 and TRBJ1-5; the match to TRBD1 covers 12 bases. The V and J ends lost 4 bases and 11 bases, in that order; junction bases with no gene match: 9. Germline loops: CDR1 LNHDA, CDR2 SQIVND (reference sequence). CDR3 length: 15 amino acids. The CDR3 reads CASSTTGTGGKAQHF. The DNA for the CDR3 is TGTGCCAGTAGTACCACCGGGACAGGGGGCAAGGCCCAGCATTTT. The full variable domain, rest sourced from reference TRBV19 and TRBJ1-5, is DGGITQSPKYLFRKEGQNVTLSCEQNLNHDAMYWYRQDPGQGLRLIYYSQIVNDFQKGDIAEGYSVSREKKESFPLTVTSAQKNPTAFYLCASSTTGTGGKAQHFGDGTRLSIL.

Only one count was recorded for this clone. This sequence joins TRBV6-4 and TRBJ1-6, with 9 bases fitting TRBD1. The CDR3 spans 13 residues. The J segment lost 15 bases and the V segment lost 0 bases, leaving 3 bases of the junction unmatched. Germline CDR1 is MRHNA and CDR2 is SNTAGT. CDR3: CASSDSGQGNLHF. DNA of the CDR3: TGTGCCAGCAGTGACTCGGGACAGGGAAACCTCCACTTT.

For this clone: Other DNA sequences within the sample encode an identical CDR3. The chain recombines TRBV24-1 with TRBJ2-7; 8 bases agree with TRBD1. Looked up from germline, CDR1 is KGHDR and CDR2 is SFDVKD. The CDR3 contains 15 residues. With 3 bases clipped from V and 1 base from J, the junction kept 4 bases outside the gene matches. The CDR3 nucleotides are TGTGCCACCAGTGATCCCCGGGACAGGTCCTACGAGCAGTACTTC. This sequence encodes CATSDPRDRSYEQYF.

Details on this clone: Other nucleotide sequences from this sample produce the same CDR3. This rearrangement joins TRBV7-9 to TRBJ1-1, with TRBD1 identical over 8 bases. The CDR3 loop spans 14 amino acids. V shed 3 bases, J shed 0 bases, and the junction held 0 bases outside the gene matches. The V gene's germline CDR1 is SEHNR and CDR2 FQNEAQ (reference sequence). The CDR3 DNA reads as TGTGCCAGCAGCTTGGGACAGGTGAACACTGAAGCTTTCTTT. Translated, it gives CASSLGQVNTEAFF.

This clone was recorded once. This chain connects TRBV28 to TRBJ1-2; possible D gene TRBD1, 5 bases. Germline CDR1 MDHEN, CDR2 SYDVKM. Trimming removed 3 bases at V and 7 bases at J, with 18 bases between. The CDR3 loop spans 15 amino acids. The CDR3 reads CASSFAGPRLGGYTF. Written as DNA, the CDR3 is TGTGCCAGCAGTTTTGCAGGGCCCCGTCTTGGTGGCTACACCTTC.

This sequence joins TRBV11-3 and TRBJ1-1; tentative D call: TRBD1 (5 bases). The CDR3 is 12 residues long. V was pared by 5 bases and J by 11 bases, with 15 bases between. In germline, CDR1 is SGHNT, CDR2 YENEEA. The CDR3 bases are TGTGCCAGCAGCACCCGACAGAGTGGGGCTTTCTTT. Amino acids: CASSTRQSGAFF.

This sequence joins TRBV9 and TRBJ2-2; TRBD2 aligns across 10 bases. The CDR3 has 16 residues. Germline V lookup: CDR1 SGDLS, CDR2 YYNGEE. J lost 0 bases, V lost 3 bases, and 2 bases had no gene match. The CDR3 DNA sequence: TGTGCCAGCAGCGCGCTAGCGGGAGCGAACACCGGGGAGCTGTTTTTT. This translates into CASSALAGANTGELFF.

This clone appeared a few times. This CDR3 reads CASSQGQSAYEQYF. CDR3 nucleotides: TGCGCCAGCAGCCAAGGACAGAGCGCCTACGAGCAGTACTTC. V usage is TRBV4-1 and J usage is TRBJ2-7, with a tentative D call TRBD1 (5 bases). The V gene lost 1 base and the J gene lost 2 bases, with 9 bases spanning the gap. The CDR3 has 14 amino acids. Germline-derived CDR1 and CDR2 are MGHRA and YSYEKL.

This clone turned up a few times. In nucleotides, the CDR3 is TGTGCCAGCAGCACAGGGGGCTATGGCTACACCTTC. This encodes CASSTGGYGYTF. The chain joins TRBV12-3 or TRBV12-4 to TRBJ1-2; the match to TRBD1 covers 8 bases. This CDR3 comprises 12 residues. With V trimmed by 6 bases and J by 4 bases, 1 base remained unmatched.

The V and J genes are TRBV7-3 and TRBJ2-2; D ambiguous. Germline lookup yields CDR1 SGHTA and CDR2 FQGTGA. The CDR3 contains 14 residues. V lost 5 bases to trimming and J lost 2 bases, with 9 bases between them. CDR3 nucleotide sequence: TGTGCCAGCAGCATTACAGTAAACACCGGGGAGCTGTTTTTT. It encodes CASSITVNTGELFF.

The rearrangement links TRBV6-2 or TRBV6-3 to TRBJ2-3; 12 bases line up with TRBD1. Germline CDR1 is MNHEY and CDR2 is SVGEGT. Trimming removed 6 bases from V and 2 bases from J; junction bases left unmatched: 6. This CDR3 has 16 residues. The CDR3 region is CASSGRDRGLTDTQYF. CDR3 bases: TGTGCCAGCAGCGGGAGGGACAGGGGGCTCACAGATACGCAGTATTTT.

V gene TRBV6-1 combines with J gene TRBJ2-6; maybe TRBD2 (5 bases). The V end was cut by 4 bases, the J end by 0 bases, with 16 bases between. The germline gives CDR1 MNHNS, CDR2 SASEGT. The CDR3 is made up of 18 amino acids. In nucleotides, the CDR3 is TGTGCCAGCAGTGGGACGGGGATTCCGTCCTCTGGGGCCAACGTCCTGACTTTC. It translates to CASSGTGIPSSGANVLTF.

The V and J genes are TRBV7-3 and TRBJ1-2; 7 positions agree with TRBD1. The CDR3 totals 15 residues. V lost 5 bases to trimming and J lost 4 bases; unmatched junction nucleotides: 10. Looked up from germline, CDR1 is SGHTA and CDR2 is FQGTGA. The CDR3 sequence is CASSEEGGGIYGYTF. For the CDR3, the DNA is TGTGCCAGCAGCGAGGAAGGGGGCGGGATCTATGGCTACACCTTC.

This sequence joins TRBV7-2 and TRBJ2-7; weak D call: TRBD1 (6 bases). Germline V CDR1 and CDR2: SGHTA, FQGNSA. The CDR3 is made up of 14 amino acids. V shed 7 bases and J shed 0 bases, with 13 bases lying between them. The CDR3 here is CASKPGTSSYEQYF. The CDR3 DNA sequence: TGTGCCAGCAAGCCCGGGACAAGCTCCTACGAGCAGTACTTC.

The chain employs TRBV13 and TRBJ1-1; a possible D gene is TRBD1 (6 bases). This CDR3 is 15 amino acids long. Per the germline V gene, CDR1 is PRHDT and CDR2 is FYEKMQ (reference sequence). Trimming took 3 bases from V and 1 from J, leaving 12 bases between them. The CDR3 spells CASSFRGERNTEAFF. Written as DNA, the CDR3 is TGTGCCAGCAGCTTCAGGGGCGAGAGGAACACTGAAGCTTTCTTT.

The chain combines TRBV4-3 with TRBJ1-1, with D tentatively TRBD1 (6 bases). This CDR3 region has 15 residues. Trimming stripped 3 bases from V and 8 bases from J, with 19 bases between. Germline assignment: CDR1 LGHNA and CDR2 YSLEER. The CDR3: CASSHRDRKRQEAFF. In nucleotides, the CDR3 is TGCGCCAGCAGCCACAGAGACAGGAAACGGCAGGAAGCTTTCTTT.

The chain links TRBV9 to TRBJ2-3; 14 positions match TRBD2. Germline trimming cut 0 bases from V and 7 bases from J; bases unmatched to any gene: 4. The germline V gene has CDR1 SGDLS and CDR2 YYNGEE. This CDR3 has 16 amino acids. The DNA of the CDR3 is TGTGCCAGCAGCGTAGGACTAGCGGGGGGGCCGTATACGCAGTATTTT. Protein: CASSVGLAGGPYTQYF. The variable domain in full, with the rest retrieved from reference TRBV9 and TRBJ2-3, is DSGVTQTPKHLITATGQRVTLRCSPRSGDLSVYWYQQSLDQGLQFLIQYYNGEERAKGNILERFSAQQFPDLHSELNLSSLELGDSALYFCASSVGLAGGPYTQYFGPGTRLTVL.

The table lists this clone with a few counts. The rearrangement links TRBV6-5 to TRBJ1-6, with D possibly matching TRBD1 (6 bases). In germline, CDR1 is MNHEY, CDR2 SVGAGI. V lost 8 bases and J 8 bases, leaving 19 bases between the germline ends. The CDR3 has 15 amino acids. CDR3 DNA sequence: TGTGCCAGCCGGTGGGGGCTGGAAGGATATTCACCCCTCCACTTT. This codes for CASRWGLEGYSPLHF.